This entry lists 26 T cell receptor beta chains sequenced from one sample in a study of glioma-infiltrating T cells after dendritic cell vaccination. Described time point: after dendritic cell vaccination, including at tumor progression/relapse. The data were produced by immunoSEQ multiplex PCR, yet TCRdb's version contains in-frame clones alone and is incomplete. Here the sample spans more than 85,000 clones, around 91% being singletons. The sample in question was blood, obtained after dendritic cell vaccination. The source is a human donor with glioblastoma.

This chain uses TRBV6-5 with TRBJ2-1; maybe TRBD2 (5 bases). There are 15 residues in the CDR3. Looked up from germline, CDR1 is MNHEY and CDR2 is SVGAGI. The V gene lost 6 bases and the J gene lost 7 bases, with 19 bases spanning the gap. The CDR3 DNA reads TGTGCCAGCAGCCCGCCGGGAATAAGGTCGAATGAGCAGTTCTTC. This gives the protein CASSPPGIRSNEQFF.

V gene TRBV5-1 combines with J gene TRBJ2-3; tentative D call: TRBD1 (6 bases). Germline CDR1 reads SGHRS; CDR2 reads YFSETQ. Trimming took 4 bases from V and 1 from J, leaving 13 bases between them. The CDR3 is made up of 15 amino acids. The CDR3 bases are TGCGCCAGCAGCAACAGGGATTTTGGCACAGATACGCAGTATTTT. It codes for CASSNRDFGTDTQYF.

This chain uses TRBV30 with TRBJ1-1; 7 bases match TRBD1. There are 13 residues in the CDR3. Germline CDR1 reads GTSNPN; CDR2 reads SVGIG (reference sequence). The J segment lost 4 bases and the V segment lost 1 base, leaving 3 bases of the junction unmatched. DNA for the CDR3: TGTGCCTGGAGTGCAAACAGGGGCACTGAAGCTTTCTTT. Translation gives CAWSANRGTEAFF.

The rearrangement uses TRBV5-4 and TRBJ1-2; D possibly corresponds to TRBD1 (6 bases). The V and J ends lost 4 bases and 14 bases respectively, with 30 bases between them. This CDR3 spans 16 amino acids. Per germline, CDR1 SGHNT and CDR2 YYREEE (reference sequence). The CDR3 here is CASSPLGTLQGMGKTF. DNA of the CDR3: TGTGCCAGCAGCCCCTTGGGAACCCTACAGGGTATGGGTAAAACCTTC.

The CDR3 reads CASSRLQANYGYTF. In DNA, the CDR3 is TGTGCCAGCAGCCGGCTACAGGCCAACTATGGCTACACCTTC. The chain combines TRBV11-3 with TRBJ1-2; tentatively, D is TRBD1 (5 bases). Germline CDR1 and CDR2: SGHNT and YENEEA. This CDR3 comprises 14 residues. V was trimmed by 5 bases and J by 2 bases, leaving 12 bases between them. The whole variable domain, filled in from reference TRBV11-3 and TRBJ1-2, reads EAGVVQSPRYKIIEKKQPVAFWCNPISGHNTLYWYLQNLGQGPELLIRYENEEAVDDSQLPKDRFSAERLKGVDSTLKIQPAELGDSAVYLCASSRLQANYGYTFGSGTRLTVV.

With regard to this clone: The junction differs from germline at one of its ends, possibly a read error. The chain employs TRBV14 and TRBJ2-7; D unresolved. CDR1 is SGHDN and CDR2 is FVKESK in the germline V gene. The CDR3 contains 13 residues. The CDR3 sequence is CASSPRLSYEQYF. CDR3 in DNA: TGTGCCAGCAGCCCCAGGCTCTCCTACGAACAGTACTTC.

The CDR3 region has the DNA TGTGCCACCAGCAGAGACAGGGGGAATGAAAAACTGTTTTTT. Translated, it gives CATSRDRGNEKLFF. The chain joins TRBV15 to TRBJ1-4, with TRBD1 identical over 7 bases. J gave up 5 bases and V 0 bases, and 0 bases lay outside the gene matches. The germline V gene has CDR1 LNHNV and CDR2 YYDKDF (reference sequence). There are 14 residues in the CDR3.

The chain carries TRBV2 and TRBJ1-6; 9 bases map to TRBD1. In germline, CDR1 is SNHLY, CDR2 FYNNEI. The CDR3 totals 16 residues. Unmatched junction bases numbered 7, after V lost 5 bases and J lost 5 bases. The CDR3 region is CASSLGQGLNNSPLHF. The DNA of the CDR3 is TGTGCCAGCAGTCTCGGACAGGGGCTTAATAATTCACCCCTCCACTTT.

This chain connects TRBV10-3 to TRBJ2-3; maybe TRBD1 (6 bases). The CDR3 is made up of 15 amino acids. The germline CDR1 and CDR2 sequences are ENHRY and SYGVKD. Trimming took 7 bases from V and 1 from J, leaving 15 bases between them. The CDR3 bases are TGTGCCATCAATCCCCCCCCAGGGGGCACAGATACGCAGTATTTT. This gives the protein CAINPPPGGTDTQYF.

This clone was recorded once. The genes are TRBV5-4 and TRBJ2-2; D is uncertain. V lost 3 bases to trimming and J lost 6 bases, with 12 bases between them. CDR3 length equals 14 residues. Germline V gives CDR1 SGHNT, CDR2 YYREEE (reference sequence). The CDR3 DNA follows: TGTGCCAGCAGCTCCCGTCAGTCGTCCGGGGAGCTGTTTTTT. Translated, it gives CASSSRQSSGELFF.

The rearrangement joins TRBV15 to TRBJ1-1, with D perhaps TRBD1 (6 bases). The ends were cut back, 5 bases at V and 4 bases at J, with 17 bases in the middle. Per the germline V gene, CDR1 is LNHNV and CDR2 is YYDKDF (reference sequence). The CDR3 is 15 amino acids. The CDR3 loop reads CATSVNRVRGTEAFF. In DNA form, the CDR3 reads TGTGCCACCAGCGTCAACAGGGTACGGGGCACTGAAGCTTTCTTT.

The V call is TRBV11-2, the J call TRBJ2-7, with 14 bases matching TRBD2. Germline CDR1 and CDR2: SGHAT and FQNNGV. The V and J ends lost 1 base and 3 bases, in that order; junction bases with no gene match: 5. This CDR3 is 17 amino acids long. The CDR3 protein is CASSLAGTSGSIYEQYF. In nucleotides, the CDR3 is TGTGCCAGCAGCTTAGCGGGGACTAGCGGGAGCATCTACGAGCAGTACTTC. Using reference TRBV11-2 and TRBJ2-7 for the parts outside the CDR3, the full variable domain is EAGVAQSPRYKIIEKRQSVAFWCNPISGHATLYWYQQILGQGPKLLIQFQNNGVVDDSQLPKDRFSAERLKGVDSTLKIQPAKLEDSAVYLCASSLAGTSGSIYEQYFGPGTRLTVT.

The chain recombines TRBV30 with TRBJ2-1; 7 bases are shared with TRBD1. V shed 2 bases, J shed 15 bases, and the junction held 10 bases outside the gene matches. This CDR3 contains 12 residues. The germline gives CDR1 GTSNPN, CDR2 SVGIG (reference sequence). The CDR3 is CAWSKQDRISFF. In DNA, the CDR3 is TGTGCCTGGAGTAAACAGGACAGGATATCGTTCTTC.

This clone occurred once. V usage is TRBV5-1 and J usage is TRBJ1-1, with D uncertain. V was clipped by 0 bases and J by 0 bases, with 9 bases between them. The CDR3 length is 15 residues. The germline gives CDR1 SGHRS, CDR2 YFSETQ. Here the CDR3 reads CASSLGQNVNTEAFF. In DNA form, the CDR3 reads TGCGCCAGCAGCTTGGGGCAGAACGTGAACACTGAAGCTTTCTTT.

This sequence joins TRBV14 and TRBJ2-1, with TRBD1 matching 8 bases. V was pared by 1 base and J by 5 bases, with 7 bases of the junction left unmatched. Looked up from germline, CDR1 is SGHDN and CDR2 is FVKESK. The CDR3 runs 16 residues. CDR3 in DNA: TGTGCCAGCAGCCAAGCGGGACAGGTAGGTAACAATGAGCAGTTCTTC. Translated: CASSQAGQVGNNEQFF.

As DNA, the CDR3 is TGTGCCAGCAGTCAGGACAACTACAATGAGCAGTTCTTC. Protein sequence: CASSQDNYNEQFF. The chain couples TRBV4-2 to TRBJ2-1, with D possibly matching TRBD1 (5 bases). The V end was cut by 6 bases, the J end by 3 bases, with 9 bases between. The germline V gene has CDR1 LGHNA and CDR2 YNFKEQ. This CDR3 is built from 13 residues.

This rearrangement joins TRBV21-1 to TRBJ2-5; the D call of TRBD2 is as the table states it, not checked on the DNA. TRBV21-1 constitutes a pseudogene. This CDR3 is 11 amino acids long. As DNA, the CDR3 is TGTGCCAGCAGGAGCGGGAGCGGCTCATACTTC. It yields the protein CASRSGSGSYF.

The chain has TRBV5-1 and TRBJ1-2, with D possibly TRBD1 on 5 matching bases. The CDR3 loop spans 14 amino acids. The ends were cut back, 3 bases at V and 8 bases at J, with 17 bases in the middle. From germline, CDR1 is SGHRS and CDR2 YFSETQ. The CDR3 DNA sequence: TGCGCCAGCAGCTCGGATGGGCAGGGTGAAGGCTACACCTTC. This translates into CASSSDGQGEGYTF.

The J gene is TRBJ1-3, the V gene TRBV18; TRBD1 agrees at 7 bases. Per the germline V gene, CDR1 is KGHSH and CDR2 is LQKENI. This CDR3 is 14 amino acids long. V shed 0 bases and J 5 bases; nucleotides not matched to a gene: 1. CDR3 sequence: CASSPPGQRNTIYF. CDR3 in DNA: TGTGCCAGCTCACCACCGGGACAGAGAAACACCATATATTTT.

The CDR3 DNA reads as TGTGCCAGCAGCTTAGCGGGCTCGGGGTATGGCTACACCTTC. It yields the protein CASSLAGSGYGYTF. V and J are TRBV7-8 and TRBJ1-2; the D is unclear. Germline-derived CDR1 and CDR2 are SGHVS and FQNEAQ. V lost 0 bases, J lost 5 bases, and 10 bases lay in between. CDR3 length: 14 amino acids.

The chain carries TRBV5-6 and TRBJ1-1, with 7 bases that match TRBD1. In germline, CDR1 is SGHDT, CDR2 YYEEEE. V was clipped by 3 bases and J by 2 bases; unmatched bases: 10. The CDR3 runs to 16 residues. This chain's CDR3 is CASSYIGTVKNTEAFF. As DNA, the CDR3 is TGTGCCAGCAGCTATATCGGGACAGTAAAAAACACTGAAGCTTTCTTT.

V and J are TRBV19 and TRBJ1-2, with D possibly being TRBD1 (5 bases). Deletions cut 6 bases from V and 4 bases from J, with 12 bases between. The CDR3 sequence is 13 residues long. From germline, CDR1 is LNHDA and CDR2 SQIVND (reference sequence). CDR3 amino acids: CASRTGGSYGYTF. The CDR3 region has the DNA TGTGCCAGTAGGACGGGGGGGAGCTATGGCTACACCTTC.

The CDR3 DNA follows: TGCGCCAGCACTGACAGGGGGGACACTGAAGCTTTCTTT. It translates to CASTDRGDTEAFF. This sequence joins TRBV10-2 and TRBJ1-1, with 9 positions matching TRBD1. V was clipped by 7 bases and J by 3 bases; unmatched bases: 3. Germline CDR1 reads WSHSY; CDR2 reads SAAADI. The CDR3 contains 13 residues.

V and J are TRBV12-5 and TRBJ2-6, with TRBD1 as a possible D gene (6 bases). The CDR3 sequence is 16 residues long. The germline gives CDR1 LGHNT, CDR2 FRNRAP. V was clipped by 2 bases and J by 4 bases, with 12 bases between them. This CDR3 is CASGLPTDRGANVLTF. In DNA form, the CDR3 reads TGTGCTAGTGGTTTGCCGACGGACAGAGGGGCCAACGTCCTGACTTTC.

This clone qualifies as medium-sized (0.01 to 0.1%). The rearrangement links TRBV30 to TRBJ1-2, with 8 bases lining up with TRBD1. Trimming cost V 0 bases and J 4 bases; bases outside gene matches: 1. This CDR3 region has 13 residues. Germline-derived CDR1 and CDR2 are GTSNPN and SVGIG (reference sequence). For the CDR3, the DNA is TGTGCCTGGAGTGTTGGACAGGGCTATGGCTACACCTTC. This gives the protein CAWSVGQGYGYTF.

The rearrangement joins TRBV7-3 to TRBJ2-3; 7 bases fit TRBD1. Germline V lookup: CDR1 SGHTA, CDR2 FQGTGA. CDR3 size: 14 residues. With V trimmed by 5 bases and J by 4 bases, 6 bases remained unmatched. CDR3 sequence (DNA): TGTGCCAGCAGCCAGAGACAGGGAGCAGATACGCAGTATTTT. This sequence encodes CASSQRQGADTQYF.